This TCR beta chain comes out of a study of blood T cell repertoires in COVID-19. The table came from immunoSEQ multiplex PCR; TCRdb's copy has only in-frame clones and leaves some out. The sample includes some 320,000 clones, more than 90% of them seen just once. Recruits, aged roughly 18 to 89 years, lived in about two dozen US areas. Participant reports of clinical history set cohort assignment. Sequenced input: PBMCs or T cells enriched from blood (not recorded which). The sequence was collected from a woman aged 30 to 39 who had been exposed to COVID-19.

CDR3 sequence: CASSLGRVDRKNYGYTF. CDR3 sequence (DNA): TGTGCCAGCAGCTTAGGTAGAGTAGACAGGAAAAACTATGGCTACACCTTC. V usage is TRBV7-6 and J usage is TRBJ1-2; the D gene is possibly TRBD1 (6 bases). There are 17 residues in the CDR3. V dropped 1 base and J dropped 2 bases, with 17 bases sitting between them. Germline V gene lookup returns CDR1 SGHVS and CDR2 FNYEAQ.